Listed below are T cell receptor beta chains from one sample, sequenced in a study of blood T cells in healthy people across ages. TCRdb analysed the 5' RACE reads with MiXCR anew, one entry per CDR3 protein. Found here are nearly 1 million distinct CDR3 sequences, roughly 51% of them singletons; the top ten hold about a fifth. Sequencing used blood. The receptors stem from a woman aged 55-69 years in good health. The CDR3 runs from the conserved cysteine through the conserved F or W. Fields, in order: J gene, clone size, D gene, V gene, CDR3 DNA, CDR3 protein. A D gene is named only where the DNA matches it firmly. Clone size, where shown, is once, few, many, or a class for clones that have expanded.

>TRBJ2-7|few|NA|TRBV6-6
TGTGCCAGCAGGAATGAGGCAGGTACCTACGAGCAGTACTTC
CASRNEAGTYEQYF
>TRBJ2-4|NA|TRBD2|TRBV7-2
TGTGCCAGCAGCGTTGTAGGGACTAGCGGGAATACGGACATTCAGTACTTC
CASSVVGTSGNTDIQYF
>TRBJ2-1|NA|TRBD1|TRBV15
TGTGCCACCAGCAGGGACAGGGGACATGAGCAGTTCTTC
CATSRDRGHEQFF
>TRBJ1-5|NA|NA|TRBV6-5
TGTGCCAGCAGTTTTCCGTTCAGCAATCAGCCCCAGCATTTT
CASSFPFSNQPQHF
>TRBJ1-5|few|TRBD1|TRBV18
TGTGCCAGCTCAGCTGACAGGGGTAGTCAGCCCCAGCATTTT
CASSADRGSQPQHF
>TRBJ1-2|NA|NA|TRBV6-6
TGTGCCAGCAGTTACGGCCTTCAGGTTCAGGGCTATGGCTACACCTTC
CASSYGLQVQGYGYTF
>TRBJ2-3|once|NA|TRBV20-1
TGCAGTGCTCCGCAGCCCTACACAGATACGCAGTATTTT
CSAPQPYTDTQYF
>TRBJ2-5|NA|NA|TRBV28
TGTGCCAGCAGTAGCAGCCCCTTTTCCGAGACCCAGTACTTC
CASSSSPFSETQYF
>TRBJ2-1|NA|NA|TRBV12-3/TRBV12-4
TGTGCCAGCAGAACCGGGACGGCTATGAGCAATGAGCAGTTCTTC
CASRTGTAMSNEQFF
>TRBJ2-3|few|TRBD2|TRBV20-1
TGCAGTGCTAGAGGGACGGTACTAGCGGGGGTCACAGATACGCAGTATTTT
CSARGTVLAGVTDTQYF
>TRBJ2-5|NA|TRBD2|TRBV20-1
TGCAGTGCTTCTAGCGGGTACCAAGAGACCCAGTACTTC
CSASSGYQETQYF
>TRBJ2-5|NA|TRBD1|TRBV20-1
TGCAGTGCAGCGGACAGGGTTCGGGAGACCCAGTACTTC
CSAADRVRETQYF
>TRBJ2-2|NA|NA|TRBV29-1
TGCAGCGCCGGACCGAACACCGGGGAGCTGTTTTTT
CSAGPNTGELFF
>TRBJ2-1|NA|NA|TRBV10-3
TGTGCCATCAGTCCGGGTCTTTCCTACAATGAGCAGTTCTTC
CAISPGLSYNEQFF